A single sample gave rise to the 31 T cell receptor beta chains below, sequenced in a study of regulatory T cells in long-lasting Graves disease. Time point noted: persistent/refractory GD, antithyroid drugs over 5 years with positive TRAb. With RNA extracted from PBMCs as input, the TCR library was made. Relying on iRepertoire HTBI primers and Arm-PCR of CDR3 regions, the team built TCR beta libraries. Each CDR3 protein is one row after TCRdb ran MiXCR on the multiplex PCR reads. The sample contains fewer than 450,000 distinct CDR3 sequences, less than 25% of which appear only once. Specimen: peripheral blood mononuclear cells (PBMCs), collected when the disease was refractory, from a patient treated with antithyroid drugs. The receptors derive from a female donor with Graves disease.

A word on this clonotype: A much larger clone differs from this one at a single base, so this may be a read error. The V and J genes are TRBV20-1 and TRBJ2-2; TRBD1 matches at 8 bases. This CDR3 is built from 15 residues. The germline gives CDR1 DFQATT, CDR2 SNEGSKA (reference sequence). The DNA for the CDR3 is TGCAGTGCTTCTACGGGACAGGCGAACGCCGGGGAGCTGTTTTTT. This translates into CSASTGQANAGELFF.

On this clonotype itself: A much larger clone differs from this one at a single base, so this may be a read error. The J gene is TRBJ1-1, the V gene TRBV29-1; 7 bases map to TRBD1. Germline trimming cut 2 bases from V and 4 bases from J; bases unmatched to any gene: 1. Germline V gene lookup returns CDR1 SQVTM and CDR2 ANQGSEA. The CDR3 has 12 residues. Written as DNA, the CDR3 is TGCAGCGTTGAACAGGGGGGCACTGAAGCTTTCTTT. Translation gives CSVEQGGTEAFF.

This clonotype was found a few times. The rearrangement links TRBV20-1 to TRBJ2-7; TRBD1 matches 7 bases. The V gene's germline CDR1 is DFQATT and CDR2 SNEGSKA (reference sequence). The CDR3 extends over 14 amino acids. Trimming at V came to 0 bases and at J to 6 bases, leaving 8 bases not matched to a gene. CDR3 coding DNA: TGCAGTGCTAGAGACGGGACAGCTAGCAGCGAGCAGTACTTC. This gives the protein CSARDGTASSEQYF.

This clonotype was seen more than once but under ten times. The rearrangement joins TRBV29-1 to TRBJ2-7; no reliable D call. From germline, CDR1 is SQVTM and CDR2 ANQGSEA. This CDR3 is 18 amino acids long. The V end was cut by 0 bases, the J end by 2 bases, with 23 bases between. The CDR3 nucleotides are TGCAGCGTTGAAGAGGATTCTGGGAAGTACTCAAACCCCTACGAGCAGTACTTC. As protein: CSVEEDSGKYSNPYEQYF.

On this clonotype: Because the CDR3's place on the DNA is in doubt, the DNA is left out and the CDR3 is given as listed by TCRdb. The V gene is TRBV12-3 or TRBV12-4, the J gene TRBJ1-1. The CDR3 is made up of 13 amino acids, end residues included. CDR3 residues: CASSSSDGSKAFF.

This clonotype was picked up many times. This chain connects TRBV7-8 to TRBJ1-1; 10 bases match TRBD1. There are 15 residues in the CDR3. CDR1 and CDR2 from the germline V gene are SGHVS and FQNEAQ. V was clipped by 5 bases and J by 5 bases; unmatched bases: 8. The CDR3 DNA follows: TGTGCCAGCAGCCCATTTGGGACAGGGGTGACTGAAGCTTTCTTT. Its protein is CASSPFGTGVTEAFF.

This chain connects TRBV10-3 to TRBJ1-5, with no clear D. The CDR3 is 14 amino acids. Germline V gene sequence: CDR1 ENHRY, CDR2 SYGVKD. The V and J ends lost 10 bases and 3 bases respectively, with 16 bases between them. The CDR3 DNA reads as TGTGCCAGCTCGGGAAGGGCCTCCAATCAGCCCCAGCATTTT. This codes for CASSGRASNQPQHF.

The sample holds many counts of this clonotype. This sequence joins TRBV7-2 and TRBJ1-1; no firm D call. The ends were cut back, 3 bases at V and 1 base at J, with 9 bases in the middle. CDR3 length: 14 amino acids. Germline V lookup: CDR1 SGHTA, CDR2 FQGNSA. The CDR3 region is CASSFGSTNTEAFF. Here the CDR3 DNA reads TGTGCCAGCAGCTTCGGTAGCACGAACACTGAAGCTTTCTTT. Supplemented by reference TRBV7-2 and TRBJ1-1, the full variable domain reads GAGVSQSPSNKVTEKGKDVELRCDPISGHTALYWYRQSLGQGLEFLIYFQGNSAPDKSGLPSDRFSAERTGGSVSTLTIQRTQQEDSAVYLCASSFGSTNTEAFFGQGTRLTVV.

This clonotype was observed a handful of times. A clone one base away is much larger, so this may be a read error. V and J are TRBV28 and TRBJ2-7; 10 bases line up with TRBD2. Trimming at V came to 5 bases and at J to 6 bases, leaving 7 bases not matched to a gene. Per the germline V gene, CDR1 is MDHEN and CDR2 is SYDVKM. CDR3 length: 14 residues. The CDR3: CASSKAGGRCEQYF. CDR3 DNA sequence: TGTGCCAGCAGTAAAGCGGGAGGGCGGTGCGAGCAGTACTTC.

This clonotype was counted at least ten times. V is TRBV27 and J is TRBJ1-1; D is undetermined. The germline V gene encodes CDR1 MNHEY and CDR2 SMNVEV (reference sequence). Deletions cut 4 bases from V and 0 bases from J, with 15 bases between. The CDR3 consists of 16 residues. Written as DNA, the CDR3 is TGTGCCAGCAGTTCGGGAGTTCGGGGTTTGAACACTGAAGCTTTCTTT. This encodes CASSSGVRGLNTEAFF.

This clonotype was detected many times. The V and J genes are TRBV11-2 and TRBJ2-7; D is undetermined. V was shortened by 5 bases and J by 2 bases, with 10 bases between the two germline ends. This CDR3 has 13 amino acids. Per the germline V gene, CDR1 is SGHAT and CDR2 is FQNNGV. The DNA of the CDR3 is TGTGCCAGCAGCCCTGGGATTACCTACGAGCAGTACTTC. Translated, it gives CASSPGITYEQYF.

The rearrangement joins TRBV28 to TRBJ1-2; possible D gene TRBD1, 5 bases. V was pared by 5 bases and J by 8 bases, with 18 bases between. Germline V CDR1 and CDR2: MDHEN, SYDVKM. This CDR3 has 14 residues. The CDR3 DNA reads TGTGCCAGCAGTCCTGAGCACTCCGGGGGGGGCTACACCTTC. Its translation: CASSPEHSGGGYTF.

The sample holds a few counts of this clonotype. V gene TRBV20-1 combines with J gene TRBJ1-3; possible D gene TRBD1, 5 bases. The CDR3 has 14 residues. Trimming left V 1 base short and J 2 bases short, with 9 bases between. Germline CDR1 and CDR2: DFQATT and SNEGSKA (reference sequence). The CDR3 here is CSARGAGPGNTIYF. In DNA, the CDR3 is TGCAGTGCTAGAGGGGCAGGGCCTGGAAACACCATATATTTT.

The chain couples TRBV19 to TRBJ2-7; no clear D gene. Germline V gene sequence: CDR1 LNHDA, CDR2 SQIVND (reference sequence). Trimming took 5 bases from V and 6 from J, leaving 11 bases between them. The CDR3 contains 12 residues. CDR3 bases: TGTGCCAGTAGTTTTAAGAACGGCGAGCAGTACTTC. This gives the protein CASSFKNGEQYF.

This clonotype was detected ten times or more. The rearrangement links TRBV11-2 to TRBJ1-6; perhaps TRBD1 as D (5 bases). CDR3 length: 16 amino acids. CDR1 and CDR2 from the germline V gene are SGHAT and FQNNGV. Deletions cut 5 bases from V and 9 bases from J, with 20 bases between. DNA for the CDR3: TGTGCCAGCAGCCCCAGCGCCGGTGGTGGGGGTTCACCCCTCCACTTT. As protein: CASSPSAGGGGSPLHF.

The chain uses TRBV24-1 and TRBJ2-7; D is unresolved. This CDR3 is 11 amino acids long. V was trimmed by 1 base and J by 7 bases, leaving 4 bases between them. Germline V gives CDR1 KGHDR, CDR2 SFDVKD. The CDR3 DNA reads TGTGCCACCAGTGATTTACAGGAGCAGTACTTC. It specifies CATSDLQEQYF.

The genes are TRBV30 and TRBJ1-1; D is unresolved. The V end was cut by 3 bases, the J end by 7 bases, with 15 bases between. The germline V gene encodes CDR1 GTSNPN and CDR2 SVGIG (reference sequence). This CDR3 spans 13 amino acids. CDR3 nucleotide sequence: TGTGCCTGGAGCTTTACCACGGGCGGTGAAGCTTTCTTT. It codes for CAWSFTTGGEAFF.

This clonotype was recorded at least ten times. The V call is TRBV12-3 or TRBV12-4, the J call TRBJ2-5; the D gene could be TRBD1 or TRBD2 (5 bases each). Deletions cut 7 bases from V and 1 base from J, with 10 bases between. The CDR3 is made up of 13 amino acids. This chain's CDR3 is CASTWGIQETQYF. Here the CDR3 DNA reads TGTGCCAGCACTTGGGGGATCCAAGAGACCCAGTACTTC.

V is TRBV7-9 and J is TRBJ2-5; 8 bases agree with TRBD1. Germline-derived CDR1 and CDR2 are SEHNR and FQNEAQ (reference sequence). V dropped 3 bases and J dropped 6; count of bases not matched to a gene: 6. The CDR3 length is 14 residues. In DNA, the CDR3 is TGTGCCAGCAGCTTCCCAGGGGGCAGGAAGACCCAGTACTTC. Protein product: CASSFPGGRKTQYF.

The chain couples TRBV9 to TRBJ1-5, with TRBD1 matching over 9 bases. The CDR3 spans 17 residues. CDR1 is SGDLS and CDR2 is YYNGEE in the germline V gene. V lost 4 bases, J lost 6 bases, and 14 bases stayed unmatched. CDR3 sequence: CASSLIRWDRVGQPQHF. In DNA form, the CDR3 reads TGTGCCAGCAGCCTAATTCGATGGGACAGGGTCGGTCAGCCCCAGCATTTT.

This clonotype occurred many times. The CDR3 DNA follows: TGTGCCAGCAGCCTCGGGACAGGACACGGGATGAAAGAGACCCAGTACTTC. The encoded protein is CASSLGTGHGMKETQYF. The genes are TRBV3-1 and TRBJ2-5, with 8 bases aligning to TRBD1. CDR3 size: 17 residues. CDR1 and CDR2 from the germline V gene are LGHDT and YNNKEL (reference sequence). V shed 4 bases and J 3 bases; nucleotides not matched to a gene: 13.

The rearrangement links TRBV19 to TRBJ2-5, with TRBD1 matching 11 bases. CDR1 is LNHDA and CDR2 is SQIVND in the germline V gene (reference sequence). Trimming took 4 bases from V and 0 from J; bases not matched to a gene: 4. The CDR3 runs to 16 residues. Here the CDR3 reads CASSKGQGAYQETQYF. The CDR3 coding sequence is TGTGCCAGTAGTAAAGGACAGGGGGCGTACCAAGAGACCCAGTACTTC.

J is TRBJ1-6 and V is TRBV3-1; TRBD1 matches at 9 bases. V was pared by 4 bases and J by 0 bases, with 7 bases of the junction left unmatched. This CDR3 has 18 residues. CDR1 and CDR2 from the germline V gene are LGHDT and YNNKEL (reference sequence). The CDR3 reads CASSPFGTGSSYNSPLHF. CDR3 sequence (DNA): TGTGCCAGCAGCCCCTTCGGGACAGGGAGCTCCTATAATTCACCCCTCCACTTT.

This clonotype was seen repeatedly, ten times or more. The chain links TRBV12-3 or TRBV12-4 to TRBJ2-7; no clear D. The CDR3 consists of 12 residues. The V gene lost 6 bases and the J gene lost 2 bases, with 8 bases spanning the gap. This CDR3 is CASSTRPYEQYF. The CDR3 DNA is TGTGCCAGCAGCACCCGGCCCTACGAGCAGTACTTC.

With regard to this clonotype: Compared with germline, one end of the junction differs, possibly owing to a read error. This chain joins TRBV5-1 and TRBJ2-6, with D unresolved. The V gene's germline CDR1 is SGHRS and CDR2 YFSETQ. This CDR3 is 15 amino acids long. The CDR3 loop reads CASSFPSSGANVLTF. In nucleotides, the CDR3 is TGTGCCAGCAGCTTTCCGAGCTCTGGGGCCAACGTCCTGACTTTC.

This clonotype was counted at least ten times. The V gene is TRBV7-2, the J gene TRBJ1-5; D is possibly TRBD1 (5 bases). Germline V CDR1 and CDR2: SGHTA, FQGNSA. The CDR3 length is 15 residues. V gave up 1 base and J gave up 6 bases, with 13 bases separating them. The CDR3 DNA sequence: TGTGCCAGCAGCTTAGGGGGGGTCGTTGGTCAGCCCCAGCATTTT. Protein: CASSLGGVVGQPQHF.

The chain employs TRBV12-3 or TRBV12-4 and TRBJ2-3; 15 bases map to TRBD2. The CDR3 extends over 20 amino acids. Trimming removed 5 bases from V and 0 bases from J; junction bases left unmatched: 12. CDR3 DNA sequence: TGTGCCAGCAGTAAGAATAAGGGACTAGCGGGAGGAGTGAGCACAGATACGCAGTATTTT. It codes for CASSKNKGLAGGVSTDTQYF.

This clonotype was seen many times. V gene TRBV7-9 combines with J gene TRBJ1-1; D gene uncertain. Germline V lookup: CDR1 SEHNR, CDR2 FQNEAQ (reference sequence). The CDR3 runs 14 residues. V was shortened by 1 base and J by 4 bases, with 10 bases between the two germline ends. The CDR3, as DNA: TGTGCCAGCAGCTTAGGGGTAGGCGGCACTGAAGCTTTCTTT. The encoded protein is CASSLGVGGTEAFF.

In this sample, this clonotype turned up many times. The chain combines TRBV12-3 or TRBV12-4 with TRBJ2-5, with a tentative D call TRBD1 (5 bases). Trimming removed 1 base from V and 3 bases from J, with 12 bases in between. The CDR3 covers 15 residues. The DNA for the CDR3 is TGTGCCAGCAGTTTAGGGGCAGGGTCTGAAGAGACCCAGTACTTC. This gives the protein CASSLGAGSEETQYF.

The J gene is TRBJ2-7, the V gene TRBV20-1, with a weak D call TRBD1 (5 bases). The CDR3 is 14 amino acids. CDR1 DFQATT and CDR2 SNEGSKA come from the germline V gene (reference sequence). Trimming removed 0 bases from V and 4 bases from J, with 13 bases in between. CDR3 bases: TGCAGTGCTAGAGATTCAGGGAATAGTTACGAGCAGTACTTC. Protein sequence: CSARDSGNSYEQYF.

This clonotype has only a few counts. CDR3 nucleotide sequence: TGCAGTGCTGGACAGGGGGCGGGTCAGCCCCAGCATTTT. Translation gives CSAGQGAGQPQHF. This chain uses TRBV20-1 with TRBJ1-5, with TRBD1 matching 11 bases. The V gene's germline CDR1 is DFQATT and CDR2 SNEGSKA (reference sequence). Unmatched junction bases numbered 3, after V lost 5 bases and J lost 6 bases. The CDR3 length is 13 residues.